The clone carrying this T cell receptor (beta chain) has more than one count but fewer than ten. Its antigen is unknown. This CDR3 is built from 16 residues. The J segment lost 1 base and the V segment lost 4 bases, leaving 6 bases of the junction unmatched. Per germline, CDR1 MDHEN and CDR2 SYDVKM. The data derive from a study of T cell repertoires in cytomegalovirus infection. In the study overall: HLA-C-restricted CMV epitopes, recently identified, and well-studied HLA-B-restricted ones were used by the study. A matching HLA type, together with CMV infection, was signaled by public TCR beta signatures.

Findings of the study overall: There were HLA-C-restricted CMV-specific TCR beta clonotypes dominating the ex vivo response.

TCRdb re-analysed the reads in MiXCR, keeping a single row per CDR3 protein. Of 110,000 to 150,000 distinct CDR3 sequences in the sample, around 30% were seen once. The chain carries TRBV28 and TRBJ2-3; TRBD2 agrees at 9 bases. This material consisted of CD8+ T cells from cultured PBMCs, taken from culture after CMV antigen stimulation. This clonotype originated in a human donor in good health (CMV status not recorded). Some clones in this sample may be carry-over from other donors' samples. CDR3 coding DNA: TGTGCCAGCAGTTACGGCGGGGGGGCGGGCACAGATACGCAGTATTTT. It codes for CASSYGGGAGTDTQYF.